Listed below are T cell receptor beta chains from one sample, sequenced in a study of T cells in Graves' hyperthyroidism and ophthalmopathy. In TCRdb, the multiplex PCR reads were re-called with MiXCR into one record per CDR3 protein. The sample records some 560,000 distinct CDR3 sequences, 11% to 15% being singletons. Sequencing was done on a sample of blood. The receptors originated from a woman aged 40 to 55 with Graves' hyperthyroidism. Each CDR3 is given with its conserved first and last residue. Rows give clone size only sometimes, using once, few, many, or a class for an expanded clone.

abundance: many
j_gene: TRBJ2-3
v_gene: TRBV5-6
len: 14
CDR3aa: CASVAGGSVDTQYF

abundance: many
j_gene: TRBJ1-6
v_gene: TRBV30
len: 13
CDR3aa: CAWGGQGNSPLHF

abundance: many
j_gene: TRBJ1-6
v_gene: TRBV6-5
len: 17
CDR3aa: CASSYRVEGRYNSPLHF

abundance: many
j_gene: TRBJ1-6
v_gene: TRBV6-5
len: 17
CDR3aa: CASSYYGQGGYNSPLHF

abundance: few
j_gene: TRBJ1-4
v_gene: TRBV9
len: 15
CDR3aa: CASSSGIGGNEKLFF

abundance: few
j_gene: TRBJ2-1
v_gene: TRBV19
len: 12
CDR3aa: CASSADRNEQFF

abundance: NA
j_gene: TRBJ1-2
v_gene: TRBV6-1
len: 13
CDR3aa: CASTQGKLYGYTF

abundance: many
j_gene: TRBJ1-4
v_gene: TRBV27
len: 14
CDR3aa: CASSLEGAGEKLFF

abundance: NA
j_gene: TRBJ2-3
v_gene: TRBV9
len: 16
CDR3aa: CASSPGTSGRVDTQYF

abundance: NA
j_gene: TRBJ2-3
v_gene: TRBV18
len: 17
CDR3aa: CASSPGERGYYTDTQYF

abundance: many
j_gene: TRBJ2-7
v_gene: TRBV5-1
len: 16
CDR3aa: CASSFGLGQGAYEQYF

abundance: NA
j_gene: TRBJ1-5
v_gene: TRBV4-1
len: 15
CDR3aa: CASSQDRGDYQPQHF

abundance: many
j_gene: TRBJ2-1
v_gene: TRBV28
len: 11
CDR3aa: CATNTGNEQFF

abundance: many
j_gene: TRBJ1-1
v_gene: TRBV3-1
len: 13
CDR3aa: CASSSRAGTEAFF

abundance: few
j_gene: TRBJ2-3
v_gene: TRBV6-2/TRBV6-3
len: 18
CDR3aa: CASSYSSGRAFKTDTQYF

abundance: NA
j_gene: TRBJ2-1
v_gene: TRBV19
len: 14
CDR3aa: CASSISDYIYEQFF

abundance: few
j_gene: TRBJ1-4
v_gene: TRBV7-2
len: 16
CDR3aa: CASSYPGRQENEKLFF

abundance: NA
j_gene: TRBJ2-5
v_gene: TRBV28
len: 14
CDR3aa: CASRHTGKQETQYF

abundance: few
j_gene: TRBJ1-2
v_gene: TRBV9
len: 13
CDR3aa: CASSNLGGAGYTF

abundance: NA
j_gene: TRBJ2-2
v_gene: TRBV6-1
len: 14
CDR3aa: CASSRDLFTGELFF

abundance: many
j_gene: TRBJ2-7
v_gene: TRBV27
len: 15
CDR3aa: CAIKPKAGGTYEQYF

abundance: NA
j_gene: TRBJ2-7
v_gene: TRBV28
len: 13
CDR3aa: CASSLPDGCEQYF

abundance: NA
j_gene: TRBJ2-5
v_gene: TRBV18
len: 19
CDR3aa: CASSPKLAGGSSLKETQYF

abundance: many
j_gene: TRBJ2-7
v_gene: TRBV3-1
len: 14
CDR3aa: CASSPTSPSYEQYF

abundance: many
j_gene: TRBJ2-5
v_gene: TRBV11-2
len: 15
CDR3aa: CASSHLARELETQYF

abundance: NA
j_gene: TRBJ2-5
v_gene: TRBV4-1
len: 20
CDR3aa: CASSQLFGTSGRAGLETQYF

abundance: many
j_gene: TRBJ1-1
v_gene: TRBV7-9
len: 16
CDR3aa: CASSQQRTGTNTEAFF

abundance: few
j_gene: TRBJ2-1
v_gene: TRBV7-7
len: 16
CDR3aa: CASSSGPYSSYNEQFF

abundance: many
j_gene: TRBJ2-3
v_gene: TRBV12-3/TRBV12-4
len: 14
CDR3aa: CASSPGTGRDTQYF

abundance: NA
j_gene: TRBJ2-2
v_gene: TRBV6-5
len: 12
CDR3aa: CASSRVAGELFF

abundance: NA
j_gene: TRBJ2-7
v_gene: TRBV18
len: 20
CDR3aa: CASSYLPGTFTAGGRYEQYF

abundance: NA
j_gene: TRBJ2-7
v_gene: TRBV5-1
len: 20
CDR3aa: CASSSLPGGASAGRSYEQYF

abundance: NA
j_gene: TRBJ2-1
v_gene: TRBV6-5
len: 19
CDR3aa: CASSYSRGMAGERHNEQFF

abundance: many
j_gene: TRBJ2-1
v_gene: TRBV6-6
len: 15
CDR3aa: CASSYWGRSDNEQFF

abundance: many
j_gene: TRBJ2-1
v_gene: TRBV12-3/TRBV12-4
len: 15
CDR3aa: CASSQGGTTYNEQFF

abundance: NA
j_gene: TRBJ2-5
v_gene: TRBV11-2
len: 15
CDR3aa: CASSTLRQGEETQYF

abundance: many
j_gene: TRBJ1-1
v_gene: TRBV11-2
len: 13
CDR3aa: CASSLDAGAEAFF

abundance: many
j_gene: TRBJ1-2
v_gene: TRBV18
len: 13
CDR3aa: CASSPSMEGGYTF

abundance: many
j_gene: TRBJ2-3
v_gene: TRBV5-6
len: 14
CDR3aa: CASSTRGATDTQYF

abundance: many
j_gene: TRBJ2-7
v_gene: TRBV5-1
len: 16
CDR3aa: CASSPEPSTRTYEQYF

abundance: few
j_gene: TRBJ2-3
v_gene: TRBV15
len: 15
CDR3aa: CATSMAGGIRDTQYF

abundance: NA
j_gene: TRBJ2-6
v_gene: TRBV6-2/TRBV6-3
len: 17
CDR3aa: CASSYPGTASGANVLTF

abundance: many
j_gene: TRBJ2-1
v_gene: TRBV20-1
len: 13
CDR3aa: CSASPGFYNEQFF

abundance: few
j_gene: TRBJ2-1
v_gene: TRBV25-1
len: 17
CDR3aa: CASTPQAGGPAYNEQFF

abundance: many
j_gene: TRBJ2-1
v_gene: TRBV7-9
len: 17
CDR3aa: CASSHLAGGPRDNEQFF

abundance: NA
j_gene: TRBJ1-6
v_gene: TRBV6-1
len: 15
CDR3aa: CASSMARADGSPLHF

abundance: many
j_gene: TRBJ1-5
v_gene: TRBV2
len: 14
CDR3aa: CASRNRAPNQPQHF

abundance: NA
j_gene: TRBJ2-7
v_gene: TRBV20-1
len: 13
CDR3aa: CSAAGTGEEEQYF

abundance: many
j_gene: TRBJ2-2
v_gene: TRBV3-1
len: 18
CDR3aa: CASSQGTSGIGDTGELFF

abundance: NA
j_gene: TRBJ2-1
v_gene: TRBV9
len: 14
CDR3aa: CASSVVGGSNEQFF

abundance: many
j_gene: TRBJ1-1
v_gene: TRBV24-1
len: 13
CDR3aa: CATSDPGQGSAFF

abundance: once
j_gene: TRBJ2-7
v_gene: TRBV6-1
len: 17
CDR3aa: CASSVGLAGIGPYEQYF

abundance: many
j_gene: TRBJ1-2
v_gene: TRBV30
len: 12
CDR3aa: CAWAAGTYGYTF

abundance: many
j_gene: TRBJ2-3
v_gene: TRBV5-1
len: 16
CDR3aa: CASSSGLEGRSDTQYF

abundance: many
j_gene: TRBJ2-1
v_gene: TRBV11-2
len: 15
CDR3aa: CASSLDILAGVEQFF